These 2 T cell receptor beta chains came from one sample sequenced in a study of graft-versus-host responses after intestinal transplantation. Which antigens these TCRs recognize remains unknown. Clones were read by immunoSEQ multiplex PCR, and TCRdb kept only the in-frame ones, dropping some. The sample lists some 90,000 clones; 90% were seen once. This material consisted of unstimulated CD4+ T cells sorted from spleen or lymph node cells, taken before intestinal transplant. The source of these receptors is a human donor who received an intestinal transplant.

The CDR3: CSVAGGLEQFF. The CDR3 coding sequence is TGCAGCGTAGCGGGGGGGCTTGAGCAGTTCTTC. The chain combines TRBV29-1 with TRBJ2-1, with TRBD2 matching 10 bases. The V gene's germline CDR1 is SQVTM and CDR2 ANQGSEA. V was clipped by 6 bases and J by 9 bases; unmatched bases: 2. The CDR3 is 11 residues long.

The V and J genes are TRBV9 and TRBJ2-1; 10 positions match TRBD2. The V gene end was trimmed by 4 bases and the J gene end by 4 bases; junction bases not matched to a gene: 17. The CDR3 is 19 amino acids. CDR1 is SGDLS and CDR2 is YYNGEE in the germline V gene. In nucleotides, the CDR3 is TGTGCCAGCAGCCTCCAGCGGGGGGGCCCCACACAGGCTTACAATGAGCAGTTCTTC. It encodes CASSLQRGGPTQAYNEQFF.